This T cell receptor (beta chain) comes out of a study of shared clonotypes between healthy human individuals. It was around 190 ng DNA, some 30,000 T cell genomes, that sorted-subset replicate PCRs used. The assay was immunoSEQ multiplex PCR, and TCRdb's table has in-frame clones only and misses some. Of under 2,000,000 clones in the sample, approximately 94% were seen once. CDR1 SNHLY and CDR2 FYNNEI come from the germline V gene. CDR3 size: 13 residues. V gave up 7 bases and J gave up 2 bases; unmatched junction bases: 4. Notes on the study in general: It was expected that sequencing depth would affect clonotype sharing among donors.

Naive CD8 cells lacked CD45RO, underwent positive selection for CCR7 and left out terminally differentiated effector memory CD45RA+ cells. In regard to this clone: Antigen specificity is unknown. This sample also contains other DNA sequences that code for the same CDR3.

Sequencing input: naive CD8+ T cells sorted from blood. V gene TRBV2 combines with J gene TRBJ2-7; 8 bases are shared with TRBD2. The receptor was isolated from a man aged 18 to 30 in good health. DNA of the CDR3: TGTGCCAGCAAGGGCGGGGGGACCTACGAGCAGTACTTC. This sequence encodes CASKGGGTYEQYF.